This T cell receptor (beta chain) is drawn from a study of cytomegalovirus exposure and HLA in healthy donors. The study, taken as a whole, reports: A previous analysis found most TCR beta V segments productive roughly 87% or roughly 30% of the time.

Trimming took off 6 bases at V and 1 base at J, with 9 bases between the two ends. The CDR3 has 14 amino acids. CDR1 is SGHTA, CDR2 FQGTGA, per germline. Primers: 60 Vbeta forward and 13 Jbeta reverse. Sequencing was performed with immunoSEQ multiplex PCR; in TCRdb, only in-frame clones are kept and a portion is missing. The profile shows approximately 150,000 clones, more than 80% of them singletons. This clone was seen only a few times. What it recognizes is unknown. Sequencing was done on a sample of PBMCs. This chain connects TRBV7-3 to TRBJ2-2, with D perhaps TRBD1 (6 bases). This receptor was identified in a young woman in good health and CMV-seropositive. CDR3 sequence: CASRRQVNTGELFF. In nucleotides, the CDR3 is TGTGCCAGCAGGCGACAGGTGAACACCGGGGAGCTGTTTTTT.